A selection of T cell receptor beta chains follows, all from one sample in a study of T cells in Graves' hyperthyroidism and ophthalmopathy. MiXCR, run by TCRdb on the multiplex PCR reads, gives a single entry per CDR3 protein. The sample holds 700,000 to 950,000 distinct CDR3 sequences, around 40% seen once. The sequencing input was blood. These receptors all come from a middle-aged woman with Graves' hyperthyroidism. The CDR3 runs from the conserved cysteine through the conserved F or W. Fields, in order: V gene, J gene, clone size, D gene, CDR3 DNA, CDR3 protein. A D gene is named only where the DNA matches it firmly. Clone size is stated in some rows and not others, as once, few, many or a class when expanded.

TRBV29-1	TRBJ1-1	many	-	TGCAGCGCCGACCTCAGGCGAGAGCTCCCTGAAGCTTTCTTT	CSADLRRELPEAFF
TRBV19	TRBJ2-7	-	TRBD2	TGTGCCAGTAGTCGACTAGCGGGAGGGAGCTCCTACGAGCAGTACTTC	CASSRLAGGSSYEQYF
TRBV7-3	TRBJ2-1	-	-	TGTGCCAGCAGCTTGTGGGGCTCCTACGAGCAGTTCTTC	CASSLWGSYEQFF
TRBV7-9	TRBJ1-2	many	-	TGTGCCAGCAGCTTAGGTCAGAAGGGCTACACCTTC	CASSLGQKGYTF
TRBV6-6	TRBJ1-5	few	TRBD1	TGTGCCAGCAGTTACTCGCCACAGGGGACGAGCAATCAGCCCCAGCATTTT	CASSYSPQGTSNQPQHF
TRBV10-3	TRBJ1-2	many	-	TGTGCCATCACAAAGGGTAATAGTGGCTACACCTTC	CAITKGNSGYTF
TRBV7-9	TRBJ1-1	few	-	TGCGCCAGCAGCCAAGATGAAGGGGCTACTGAAGCTTTCTTT	CASSQDEGATEAFF
TRBV7-3	TRBJ1-3	-	-	TGTGCCAGCAGCTTAAAACGGAACACCATATATTTT	CASSLKRNTIYF
TRBV4-1	TRBJ1-2	few	-	TGCGCCAGCAGCCAAGAGACAGGACCAGGCTATGGCTACACCTTC	CASSQETGPGYGYTF
TRBV7-9	TRBJ2-7	many	-	TGTGCCAGCAGCGCACCCCGGGTCAGCTGGGAGCAGTACTTC	CASSAPRVSWEQYF
TRBV7-2	TRBJ1-5	few	-	TGTGCCAGCAGCCAAGACACAGGCTATAGCAATCAGCCCCAGCATTTT	CASSQDTGYSNQPQHF
TRBV12-3/TRBV12-4	TRBJ1-5	-	-	TGTGCCAGCAGTTTAGGCGTTGGGTGGGGCAGGGATCAGCATTTT	CASSLGVGWGRDQHF
TRBV10-2	TRBJ1-2	-	-	TGCGCCAGCAGGGCCAGGGAGGTAGAGGGCTACACCTTC	CASRAREVEGYTF
TRBV12-3/TRBV12-4	TRBJ2-2	many	-	TGTGCCAGCGGGACCGGGGAGCTGTTTTTT	CASGTGELFF
TRBV11-2	TRBJ2-2	-	-	TGTGCCAGCAGCTCAGAGGGGACACCCGGGACCGGGGAGCTGTTTTTT	CASSSEGTPGTGELFF
TRBV12-3/TRBV12-4	TRBJ2-5	few	-	TGTGCCAGCAGTAGGGAGCCCGGGACAAGAGACAAAGAGACCCAGTACTTC	CASSREPGTRDKETQYF
TRBV10-3	TRBJ1-2	many	TRBD1	TGTGCCATCAGTGATGCTGGGACAGGGAACAACTATGGCTACACCTTC	CAISDAGTGNNYGYTF